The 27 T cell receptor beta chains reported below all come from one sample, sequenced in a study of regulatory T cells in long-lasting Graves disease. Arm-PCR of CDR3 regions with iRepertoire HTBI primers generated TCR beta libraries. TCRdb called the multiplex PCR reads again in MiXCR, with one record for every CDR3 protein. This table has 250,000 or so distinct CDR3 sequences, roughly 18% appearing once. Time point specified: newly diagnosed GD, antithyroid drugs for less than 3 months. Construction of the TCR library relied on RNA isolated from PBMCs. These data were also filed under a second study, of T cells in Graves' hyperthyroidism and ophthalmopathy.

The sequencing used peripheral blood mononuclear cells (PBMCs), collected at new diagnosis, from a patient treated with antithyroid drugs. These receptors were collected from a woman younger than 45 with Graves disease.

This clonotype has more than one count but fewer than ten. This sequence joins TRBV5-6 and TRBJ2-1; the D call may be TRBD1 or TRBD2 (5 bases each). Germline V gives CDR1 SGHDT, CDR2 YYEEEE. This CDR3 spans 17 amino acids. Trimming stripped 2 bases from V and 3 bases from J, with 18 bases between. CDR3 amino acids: CASSFFPTGGIYNEQFF. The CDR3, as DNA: TGTGCCAGCAGCTTCTTTCCCACAGGAGGCATCTACAATGAGCAGTTCTTC.

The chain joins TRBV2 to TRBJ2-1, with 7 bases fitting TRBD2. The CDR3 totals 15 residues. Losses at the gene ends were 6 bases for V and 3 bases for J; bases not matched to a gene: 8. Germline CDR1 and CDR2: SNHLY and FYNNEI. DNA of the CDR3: TGTGCCAGCAGCCTGAGCGGGACCGGCTACAATGAGCAGTTCTTC. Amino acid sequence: CASSLSGTGYNEQFF.

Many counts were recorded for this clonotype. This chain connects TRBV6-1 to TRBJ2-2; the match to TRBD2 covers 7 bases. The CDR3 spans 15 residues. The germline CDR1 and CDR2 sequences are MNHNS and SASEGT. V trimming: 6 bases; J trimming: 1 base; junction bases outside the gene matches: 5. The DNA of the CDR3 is TGTGCCAGCAGAATATCGGGGGGGAACACCGGGGAGCTGTTTTTT. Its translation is CASRISGGNTGELFF.

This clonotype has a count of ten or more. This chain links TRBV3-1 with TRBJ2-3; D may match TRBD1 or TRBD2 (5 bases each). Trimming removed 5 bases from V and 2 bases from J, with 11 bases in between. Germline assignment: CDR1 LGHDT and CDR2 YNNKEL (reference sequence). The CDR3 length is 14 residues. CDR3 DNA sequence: TGTGCCAGCAGCAAGGGACCTTTCACAGATACGCAGTATTTT. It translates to CASSKGPFTDTQYF.

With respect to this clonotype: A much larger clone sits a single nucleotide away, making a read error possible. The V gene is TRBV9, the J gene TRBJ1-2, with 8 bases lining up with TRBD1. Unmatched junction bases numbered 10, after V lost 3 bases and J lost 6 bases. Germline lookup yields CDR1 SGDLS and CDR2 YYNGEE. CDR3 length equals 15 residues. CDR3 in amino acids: CASSAGQGRDHGYTF. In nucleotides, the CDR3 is TGTGCCAGCAGCGCAGGACAGGGTCGGGACCATGGCTACACCTTC.

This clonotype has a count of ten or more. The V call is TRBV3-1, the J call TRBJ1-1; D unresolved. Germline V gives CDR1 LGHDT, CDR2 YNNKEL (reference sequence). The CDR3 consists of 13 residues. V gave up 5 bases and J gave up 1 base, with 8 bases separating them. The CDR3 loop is CASSGPRNTEAFF. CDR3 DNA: TGTGCCAGCAGCGGGCCCAGGAACACTGAAGCTTTCTTT.

The DNA for the CDR3 is TGTGCCAGTAGTAGAGGTACAACAGGGGTTTCCAATCAGCCCCAGCATTTT. Protein: CASSRGTTGVSNQPQHF. The chain uses TRBV19 and TRBJ1-5, with 7 bases fitting TRBD1. Germline assignment: CDR1 LNHDA and CDR2 SQIVND (reference sequence). The CDR3 sequence is 17 residues long. The J segment lost 3 bases and the V segment lost 4 bases, leaving 12 bases of the junction unmatched.

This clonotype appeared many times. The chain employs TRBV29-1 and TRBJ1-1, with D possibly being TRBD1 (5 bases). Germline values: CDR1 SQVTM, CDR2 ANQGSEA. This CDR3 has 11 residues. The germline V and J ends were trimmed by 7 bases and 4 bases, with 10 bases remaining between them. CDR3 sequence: CSGDRSTEAFF. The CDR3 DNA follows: TGCAGCGGTGACAGATCCACTGAAGCTTTCTTT.

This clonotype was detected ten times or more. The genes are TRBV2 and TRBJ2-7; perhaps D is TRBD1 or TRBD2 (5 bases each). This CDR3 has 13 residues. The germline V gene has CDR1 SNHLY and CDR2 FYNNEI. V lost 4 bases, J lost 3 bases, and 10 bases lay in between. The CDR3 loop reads CASSAGRNYEQYF. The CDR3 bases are TGTGCCAGCAGTGCGGGACGGAACTACGAGCAGTACTTC.

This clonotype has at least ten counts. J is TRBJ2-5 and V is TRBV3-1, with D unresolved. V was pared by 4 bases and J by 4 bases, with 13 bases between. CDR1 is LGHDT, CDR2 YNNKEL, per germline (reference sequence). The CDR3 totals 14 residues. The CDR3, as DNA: TGTGCCAGCAGCCCATCTACACGTCCAGAGACCCAGTACTTC. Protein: CASSPSTRPETQYF.

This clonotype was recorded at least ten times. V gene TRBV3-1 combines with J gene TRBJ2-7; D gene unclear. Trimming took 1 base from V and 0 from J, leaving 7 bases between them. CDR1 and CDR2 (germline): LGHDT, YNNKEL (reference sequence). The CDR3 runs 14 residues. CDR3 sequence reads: CASSQGAASYEQYF. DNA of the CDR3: TGTGCCAGCAGCCAAGGGGCAGCCTCCTACGAGCAGTACTTC.

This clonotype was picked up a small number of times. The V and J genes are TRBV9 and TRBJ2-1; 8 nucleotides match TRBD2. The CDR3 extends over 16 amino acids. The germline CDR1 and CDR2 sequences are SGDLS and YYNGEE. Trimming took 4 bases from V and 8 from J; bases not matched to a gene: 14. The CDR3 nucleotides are TGTGCCAGCAGCTCCCCGCTCGGGACTAGTCGGTATGAGCAGTTCTTC. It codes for CASSSPLGTSRYEQFF.

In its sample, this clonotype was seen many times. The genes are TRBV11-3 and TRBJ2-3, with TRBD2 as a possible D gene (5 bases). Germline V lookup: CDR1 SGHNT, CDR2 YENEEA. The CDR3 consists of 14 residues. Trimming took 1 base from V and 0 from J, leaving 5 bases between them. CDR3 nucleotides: TGTGCCAGCAGCTTAGGGACTAGCACAGATACGCAGTATTTT. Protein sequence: CASSLGTSTDTQYF.

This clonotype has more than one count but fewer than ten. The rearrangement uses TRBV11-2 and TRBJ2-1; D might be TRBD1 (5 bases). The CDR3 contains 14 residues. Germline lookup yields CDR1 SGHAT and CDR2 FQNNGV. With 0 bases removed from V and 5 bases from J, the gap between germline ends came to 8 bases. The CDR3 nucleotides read TGTGCCAGCAGCTTAGAGGGGCTAGACAATGAGCAGTTCTTC. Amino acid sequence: CASSLEGLDNEQFF.

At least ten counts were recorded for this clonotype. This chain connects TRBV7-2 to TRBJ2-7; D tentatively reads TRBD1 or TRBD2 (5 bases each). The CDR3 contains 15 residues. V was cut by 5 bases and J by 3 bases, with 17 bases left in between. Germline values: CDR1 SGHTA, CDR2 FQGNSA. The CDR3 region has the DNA TGTGCCAGCAGCCCCACTGGGACCGCTTACTACGAGCAGTACTTC. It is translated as CASSPTGTAYYEQYF.

In DNA, the CDR3 is TGCAGTGCTACCGGGCCAAGTGCCGGGACAGGATTGAACACTGAAGCTTTCTTT. It yields the protein CSATGPSAGTGLNTEAFF. The chain joins TRBV20-1 to TRBJ1-1, with TRBD1 matching 8 bases. CDR1 is DFQATT, CDR2 SNEGSKA, per germline (reference sequence). The V segment lost 4 bases and the J segment 0 bases; nucleotides outside the gene matches: 16. The CDR3 is 18 amino acids.

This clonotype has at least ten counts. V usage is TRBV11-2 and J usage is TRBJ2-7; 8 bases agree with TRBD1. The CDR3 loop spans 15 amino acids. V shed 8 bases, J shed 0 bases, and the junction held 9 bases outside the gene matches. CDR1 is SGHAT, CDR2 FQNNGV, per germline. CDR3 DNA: TGTGCCAGCCGGGTCTCCGGACAGGGCTCCTACGAGCAGTACTTC. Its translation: CASRVSGQGSYEQYF.

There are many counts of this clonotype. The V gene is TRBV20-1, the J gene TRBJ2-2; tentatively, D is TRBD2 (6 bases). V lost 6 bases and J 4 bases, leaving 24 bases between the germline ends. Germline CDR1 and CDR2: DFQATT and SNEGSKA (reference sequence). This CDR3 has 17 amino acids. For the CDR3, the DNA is TGCAGTGCGAAAAGACGGAGTACGGGGGAAGGCACCGGGGAGCTGTTTTTT. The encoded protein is CSAKRRSTGEGTGELFF.

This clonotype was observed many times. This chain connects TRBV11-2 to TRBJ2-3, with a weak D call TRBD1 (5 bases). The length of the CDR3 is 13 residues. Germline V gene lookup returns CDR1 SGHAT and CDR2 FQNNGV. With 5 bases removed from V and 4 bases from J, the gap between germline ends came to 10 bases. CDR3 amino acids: CASSPQGPDTQYF. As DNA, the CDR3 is TGTGCCAGCAGCCCGCAGGGTCCAGATACGCAGTATTTT.

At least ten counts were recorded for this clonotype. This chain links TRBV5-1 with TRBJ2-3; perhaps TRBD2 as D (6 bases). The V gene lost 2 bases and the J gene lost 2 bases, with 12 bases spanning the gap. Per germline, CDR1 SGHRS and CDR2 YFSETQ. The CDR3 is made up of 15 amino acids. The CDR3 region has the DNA TGCGCCAGCAGCTTTTGGGACTTTTCCACAGATACGCAGTATTTT. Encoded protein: CASSFWDFSTDTQYF. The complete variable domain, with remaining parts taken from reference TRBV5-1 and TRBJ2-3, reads KAGVTQTPRYLIKTRGQQVTLSCSPISGHRSVSWYQQTPGQGLQFLFEYFSETQRNKGNFPGRFSGRQFSNSRSEMNVSTLELGDSALYLCASSFWDFSTDTQYFGPGTRLTVL.

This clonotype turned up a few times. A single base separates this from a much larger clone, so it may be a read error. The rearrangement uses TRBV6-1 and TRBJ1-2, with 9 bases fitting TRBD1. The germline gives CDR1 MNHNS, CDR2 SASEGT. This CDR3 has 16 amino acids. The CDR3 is CASSPQGASSNYGYAF. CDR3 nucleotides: TGTGCCAGCAGTCCACAGGGGGCCAGCTCTAACTATGGCTACGCCTTC.

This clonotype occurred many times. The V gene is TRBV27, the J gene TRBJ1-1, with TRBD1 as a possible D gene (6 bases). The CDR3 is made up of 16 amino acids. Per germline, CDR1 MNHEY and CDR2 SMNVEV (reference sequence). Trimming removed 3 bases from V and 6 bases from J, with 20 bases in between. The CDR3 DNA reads TGTGCCAGCAGTTTGTCAGGGGCGCGGGGATTAGCTGAAGCTTTCTTT. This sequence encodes CASSLSGARGLAEAFF.

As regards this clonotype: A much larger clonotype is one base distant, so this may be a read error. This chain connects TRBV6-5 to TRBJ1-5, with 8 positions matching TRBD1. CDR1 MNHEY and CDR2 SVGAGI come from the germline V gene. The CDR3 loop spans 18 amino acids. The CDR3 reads CASSYSIWTGHSNEPQHF. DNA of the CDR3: TGTGCCAGCAGTTACTCCATTTGGACAGGGCATAGCAATGAGCCCCAGCATTTT.

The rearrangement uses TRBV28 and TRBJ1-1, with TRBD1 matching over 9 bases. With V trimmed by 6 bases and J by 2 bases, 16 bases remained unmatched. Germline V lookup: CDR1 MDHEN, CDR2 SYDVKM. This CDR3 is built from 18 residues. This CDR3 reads CASRSRGPGTGINTEAFF. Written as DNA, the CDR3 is TGTGCCAGCAGGTCCCGAGGTCCGGGGACAGGGATAAACACTGAAGCTTTCTTT.

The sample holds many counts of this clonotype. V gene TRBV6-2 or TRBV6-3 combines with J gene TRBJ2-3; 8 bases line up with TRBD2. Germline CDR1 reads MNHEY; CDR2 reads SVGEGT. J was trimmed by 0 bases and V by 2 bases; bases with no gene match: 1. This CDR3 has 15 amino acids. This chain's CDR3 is CASSYGGGSTDTQYF. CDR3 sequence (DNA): TGTGCCAGCAGTTACGGCGGGGGGAGCACAGATACGCAGTATTTT.

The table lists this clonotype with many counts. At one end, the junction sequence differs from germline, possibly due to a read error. The CDR3 coding sequence is TGCGCCAGCAACTTGGTGAGGGGACAGAACACTGAAGCTTTCTTT. Protein product: CASNLVRGQNTEAFF. The rearrangement links TRBV5-1 to TRBJ1-1, with D possibly TRBD1 on 6 matching bases. Germline CDR1 SGHRS, CDR2 YFSETQ. The CDR3 is 15 amino acids. The full variable domain, completed using reference TRBV5-1 and TRBJ1-1, is KAGVTQTPRYLIKTRGQQVTLSCSPISGHRSVSWYQQTPGQGLQFLFEYFSETQRNKGNFPGRFSGRQFSNSRSEMNVSTLELGDSALYLCASNLVRGQNTEAFFGQGTRLTVV.

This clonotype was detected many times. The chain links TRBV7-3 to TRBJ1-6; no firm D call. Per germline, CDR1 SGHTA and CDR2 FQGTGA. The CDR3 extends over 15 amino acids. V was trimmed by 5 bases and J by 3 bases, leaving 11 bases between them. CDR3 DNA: TGTGCCAGCAGCCAACCGAGGGACTATAATTCACCCCTCCACTTT. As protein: CASSQPRDYNSPLHF. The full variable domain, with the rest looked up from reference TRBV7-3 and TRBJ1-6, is GAGVSQTPSNKVTEKGKYVELRCDPISGHTALYWYRQSLGQGPEFLIYFQGTGAADDSGLPNDRFFAVRPEGSVSTLKIQRTERGDSAVYLCASSQPRDYNSPLHFGNGTRLTVT.